This T cell receptor (beta chain) emerged from a study of OX40 agonist ivuxolimab in advanced cancers. The study's findings and limits: Among the lowest levels of clonal expansion were found in partial responders at 0.1-3.0 mg/kg. Clones of CD4+ and CD8+ blood T cells grew by week 6 at doses of 0.1 to 3.0 mg/kg.

The method was immunoSEQ multiplex PCR; TCRdb's version includes in-frame clones alone and lacks a portion of them. The repertoire holds tens of thousands of clones, with around four fifths as singletons. At baseline, cycle 4 day 1, and cycle 7 day 1, blood was sampled. This CDR3 has 16 amino acids. The germline V gene encodes CDR1 MDHEN and CDR2 SYDVKM. V was trimmed by 9 bases and J by 3 bases, leaving 21 bases between them. Points on this clone: Its specificity is not known.

The sequence came from an adult with an advanced solid tumor such as melanoma, head and neck, liver or kidney cancer. The input for sequencing was CD4+ or CD8+ T cells sorted from blood, taken in a trial of the OX40 agonist ivuxolimab. This sequence joins TRBV28 and TRBJ1-5; D uncertain. The CDR3 protein is CASSPTAGRSNQPQHF. CDR3 sequence (DNA): TGTGCCAGTAGCCCGACGGCCGGGCGGTCCAATCAGCCCCAGCATTTT.